This is a list of T cell receptor beta chains from one sample in a study of neurological immune-mediated disorders. TCRdb re-called the 5' RACE reads with MiXCR, one entry per CDR3 protein. The repertoire consists of 45,000 or so distinct CDR3 sequences, with under 25% occurring once and the leading ten covering 3.5% to 5%. Sequencing was carried out using PBMCs. The receptors here all came from a man aged 55-75 years with HTLV-1-associated myelopathy (HAM/TSP). The CDR3 runs from the conserved cysteine through the conserved F or W. D genes are given only for firm matches. Clone size is given for some rows only: seen once, a few or many times, or a class if the clone is expanded.

CDR3aa: CASSPPGGPKVEQFF; CDR3nt: TGTGCCAGCTCACCACCGGGGGGGCCGAAGGTTGAGCAGTTCTTC; d_gene: -; j_gene: TRBJ2-1; v_gene: TRBV18; abundance: -
CDR3aa: CSALSGRRYEQFF; CDR3nt: TGCAGTGCTCTAAGCGGGAGGAGGTATGAGCAGTTCTTC; d_gene: TRBD2; j_gene: TRBJ2-1; v_gene: TRBV20-1; abundance: many
CDR3aa: CASSFGAGGLYEQYF; CDR3nt: TGTGCCAGCAGTTTCGGAGCAGGGGGGCTCTACGAGCAGTACTTC; d_gene: -; j_gene: TRBJ2-7; v_gene: TRBV27; abundance: many
CDR3aa: CASSQLHCSYEQYF; CDR3nt: TGCGCCAGCAGCCAGTTGCACTGCTCCTACGAGCAGTACTTC; d_gene: -; j_gene: TRBJ2-7; v_gene: TRBV5-1; abundance: -
CDR3aa: CSASLATGAVKNEQFF; CDR3nt: TGCAGTGCTAGCCTTGCTACAGGGGCGGTGAAGAATGAGCAGTTCTTC; d_gene: TRBD1; j_gene: TRBJ2-1; v_gene: TRBV20-1; abundance: -
CDR3aa: CASSAQTGGSSTDTQYF; CDR3nt: TGCGCCAGCAGCGCCCAAACAGGGGGCAGCAGCACAGATACGCAGTATTTT; d_gene: TRBD1; j_gene: TRBJ2-3; v_gene: TRBV5-1; abundance: many
CDR3aa: CASGRRRDFTEAFF; CDR3nt: TGCGCCAGCGGCCGAAGACGAGATTTCACTGAAGCTTTCTTT; d_gene: -; j_gene: TRBJ1-1; v_gene: TRBV10-1; abundance: -
CDR3aa: CATDPSGHKNTEAFF; CDR3nt: TGTGCCACCGACCCTTCGGGACATAAGAACACTGAAGCTTTCTTT; d_gene: -; j_gene: TRBJ1-1; v_gene: TRBV10-3; abundance: many
CDR3aa: CSARTGGSYNEQFF; CDR3nt: TGCAGCGCTCGGACAGGGGGGTCCTACAATGAGCAGTTCTTC; d_gene: TRBD1; j_gene: TRBJ2-1; v_gene: TRBV29-1; abundance: many
CDR3aa: CASSPDLGTRTGELFF; CDR3nt: TGCGCCAGCAGCCCCGACTTGGGTACGCGCACCGGGGAGCTGTTTTTT; d_gene: -; j_gene: TRBJ2-2; v_gene: TRBV5-1; abundance: many
CDR3aa: CSARDWGSGTGELFF; CDR3nt: TGCAGTGCTAGAGATTGGGGTAGCGGGACCGGGGAGCTGTTTTTT; d_gene: TRBD2; j_gene: TRBJ2-2; v_gene: TRBV20-1; abundance: -
CDR3aa: CASSSAGGRRNEQFF; CDR3nt: TGTGCCAGCAGCTCCGCTGGCGGGAGAAGGAATGAGCAGTTCTTC; d_gene: TRBD2; j_gene: TRBJ2-1; v_gene: TRBV7-9; abundance: many
CDR3aa: CATSIDGTGVQETQYF; CDR3nt: TGTGCCACCAGTATTGATGGGACAGGGGTTCAAGAGACCCAGTACTTC; d_gene: TRBD1; j_gene: TRBJ2-5; v_gene: TRBV24-1; abundance: medium-sized
CDR3aa: CASSLGAGSPSYEQYF; CDR3nt: TGTGCCAGCAGTTTAGGGGCTGGTTCTCCCTCCTACGAGCAGTACTTC; d_gene: -; j_gene: TRBJ2-7; v_gene: TRBV27; abundance: many
CDR3aa: CSARTRGQGGRNQPQHF; CDR3nt: TGCAGTGCTAGAACCAGGGGACAGGGTGGTCGCAATCAGCCCCAGCATTTT; d_gene: TRBD1; j_gene: TRBJ1-5; v_gene: TRBV20-1; abundance: many
CDR3aa: CASSLWAGESGANVLTF; CDR3nt: TGTGCCAGCAGCTTATGGGCAGGGGAATCTGGGGCCAACGTCCTGACTTTC; d_gene: -; j_gene: TRBJ2-6; v_gene: TRBV7-9; abundance: few
CDR3aa: CASSYPPGTSGPQETQYF; CDR3nt: TGTGCCAGCAGTTACCCGCCCGGGACTAGCGGGCCCCAAGAGACCCAGTACTTC; d_gene: TRBD2; j_gene: TRBJ2-5; v_gene: TRBV6-2/TRBV6-3; abundance: many
CDR3aa: CASRRQGANSYEQYF; CDR3nt: TGTGCCAGCAGACGACAGGGGGCGAATAGTTACGAGCAGTACTTC; d_gene: TRBD1; j_gene: TRBJ2-7; v_gene: TRBV28; abundance: many
CDR3aa: CASSPTGQDDEQFF; CDR3nt: TGTGCCAGCAGTCCAACAGGCCAGGACGATGAGCAGTTCTTC; d_gene: -; j_gene: TRBJ2-1; v_gene: TRBV7-3; abundance: -
CDR3aa: CASSLRGRAYNEQFF; CDR3nt: TGTGCCAGCAGTTTGAGGGGGAGGGCCTACAATGAGCAGTTCTTC; d_gene: -; j_gene: TRBJ2-1; v_gene: TRBV12-3/TRBV12-4; abundance: once
CDR3aa: CASSDTGTPDTQYF; CDR3nt: TGTGCCAGCAGCGACACAGGGACCCCAGATACGCAGTATTTT; d_gene: -; j_gene: TRBJ2-3; v_gene: TRBV7-3; abundance: few
CDR3aa: CASSQQQGRYTEAFF; CDR3nt: TGCGCCAGCAGCCAACAACAGGGAAGGTACACTGAAGCTTTCTTT; d_gene: -; j_gene: TRBJ1-1; v_gene: TRBV4-1; abundance: few
CDR3aa: CASSRTGTVISYEQYF; CDR3nt: TGTGCCAGCAGTCGAACCGGGACAGTGATCTCCTACGAGCAGTACTTC; d_gene: TRBD1; j_gene: TRBJ2-7; v_gene: TRBV6-5; abundance: many
CDR3aa: CASSVGEGWKDEKLFF; CDR3nt: TGTGCCAGCAGCGTAGGAGAGGGCTGGAAAGATGAAAAACTGTTTTTT; d_gene: -; j_gene: TRBJ1-4; v_gene: TRBV9; abundance: -
CDR3aa: CASSSTGEGAGELFF; CDR3nt: TGTGCCAGCAGTTCGACAGGGGAAGGGGCCGGGGAGCTGTTTTTT; d_gene: TRBD1; j_gene: TRBJ2-2; v_gene: TRBV27; abundance: -
CDR3aa: CSASAPTGTPEQYF; CDR3nt: TGCAGTGCTAGCGCGCCCACAGGTACGCCCGAGCAGTACTTC; d_gene: -; j_gene: TRBJ2-7; v_gene: TRBV20-1; abundance: many
CDR3aa: CASSPLGGGTDTQYF; CDR3nt: TGTGCCAGCAGCCCACTCGGTGGCGGCACAGATACGCAGTATTTT; d_gene: -; j_gene: TRBJ2-3; v_gene: TRBV7-9; abundance: many
CDR3aa: CSARAQDGLRHF; CDR3nt: TGCAGTGCTAGAGCCCAGGACGGACTACGGCACTTC; d_gene: -; j_gene: TRBJ2-4; v_gene: TRBV20-1; abundance: many
CDR3aa: CASSFNPGTFSYEQYF; CDR3nt: TGTGCCAGCAGCTTCAATCCCGGGACGTTCTCCTACGAGCAGTACTTC; d_gene: -; j_gene: TRBJ2-7; v_gene: TRBV3-1; abundance: many
CDR3aa: CASSLGLGQGETEAFF; CDR3nt: TGCGCCAGCAGCTTGGGACTAGGACAGGGTGAAACTGAAGCTTTCTTT; d_gene: TRBD1; j_gene: TRBJ1-1; v_gene: TRBV5-1; abundance: many
CDR3aa: CATSREAGNQETQYF; CDR3nt: TGTGCCACCAGCAGAGAAGCGGGCAACCAAGAGACCCAGTACTTC; d_gene: -; j_gene: TRBJ2-5; v_gene: TRBV15; abundance: many
CDR3aa: CAISESMNTGELFF; CDR3nt: TGTGCCATCAGTGAGTCAATGAACACCGGGGAGCTGTTTTTT; d_gene: -; j_gene: TRBJ2-2; v_gene: TRBV10-3; abundance: many
CDR3aa: CSAARRDTHNEQFF; CDR3nt: TGCAGCGCCGCCCGACGGGACACCCACAATGAGCAGTTCTTC; d_gene: -; j_gene: TRBJ2-1; v_gene: TRBV29-1; abundance: many
CDR3aa: CSALASSSYEQYF; CDR3nt: TGCAGTGCCTTAGCGAGTTCCTCCTACGAGCAGTACTTC; d_gene: -; j_gene: TRBJ2-7; v_gene: TRBV20-1; abundance: many
CDR3aa: CASSFPDGDSNQPQHF; CDR3nt: TGTGCCAGCAGTTTTCCGGACGGAGATAGCAATCAGCCCCAGCATTTT; d_gene: -; j_gene: TRBJ1-5; v_gene: TRBV27; abundance: many
CDR3aa: CASRLAGDTGELFF; CDR3nt: TGCGCCAGCAGACTGGCGGGAGACACCGGGGAGCTGTTTTTT; d_gene: TRBD2; j_gene: TRBJ2-2; v_gene: TRBV5-1; abundance: many
CDR3aa: CASSQDPGGVVDTQYF; CDR3nt: TGCGCCAGCAGCCAAGATCCAGGGGGGGTTGTGGATACGCAGTATTTT; d_gene: -; j_gene: TRBJ2-3; v_gene: TRBV4-1; abundance: many
CDR3aa: CASSNSGELFF; CDR3nt: TGTGCCAGCAGCAATAGCGGGGAGCTGTTTTTT; d_gene: -; j_gene: TRBJ2-2; v_gene: TRBV2; abundance: many
CDR3aa: CASKGDAEAFF; CDR3nt: TGTGCCAGCAAAGGGGACGCTGAAGCTTTCTTT; d_gene: -; j_gene: TRBJ1-1; v_gene: TRBV12-3/TRBV12-4; abundance: many
CDR3aa: CSVETLAGAGYNEQFF; CDR3nt: TGCAGCGTTGAAACCCTAGCGGGAGCCGGCTACAATGAGCAGTTCTTC; d_gene: TRBD2; j_gene: TRBJ2-1; v_gene: TRBV29-1; abundance: many
CDR3aa: CSASMGGRAPDTQYF; CDR3nt: TGCAGTGCTAGTATGGGCGGGAGGGCCCCAGATACGCAGTATTTT; d_gene: TRBD2; j_gene: TRBJ2-3; v_gene: TRBV20-1; abundance: many
CDR3aa: CASSRGSGRGDEQFF; CDR3nt: TGTGCCAGCAGCCGGGGGAGCGGGAGGGGCGATGAGCAGTTCTTC; d_gene: TRBD2; j_gene: TRBJ2-1; v_gene: TRBV5-6; abundance: many
CDR3aa: CSVGEGTFYNEQFF; CDR3nt: TGCAGCGTTGGTGAAGGGACTTTCTACAATGAGCAGTTCTTC; d_gene: -; j_gene: TRBJ2-1; v_gene: TRBV29-1; abundance: -
CDR3aa: CASSVEVSGRWETQYF; CDR3nt: TGTGCCAGCAGCGTAGAAGTTAGCGGGAGGTGGGAGACCCAGTACTTC; d_gene: TRBD2; j_gene: TRBJ2-5; v_gene: TRBV9; abundance: many
CDR3aa: CASSPGATNEKLFF; CDR3nt: TGTGCCAGCTCACCAGGGGCAACTAATGAAAAACTGTTTTTT; d_gene: -; j_gene: TRBJ1-4; v_gene: TRBV18; abundance: many
CDR3aa: CASSLDGSSYNEQFF; CDR3nt: TGTGCCAGCAGCTTAGACGGTAGCTCCTACAATGAGCAGTTCTTC; d_gene: -; j_gene: TRBJ2-1; v_gene: TRBV7-8; abundance: many
CDR3aa: CSAPPKLQYTDTQYF; CDR3nt: TGCAGTGCTCCACCTAAACTTCAATACACAGATACGCAGTATTTT; d_gene: -; j_gene: TRBJ2-3; v_gene: TRBV20-1; abundance: many
CDR3aa: CATSDRRNQPQHF; CDR3nt: TGTGCCACCAGTGACCGCAGGAATCAGCCCCAGCATTTT; d_gene: -; j_gene: TRBJ1-5; v_gene: TRBV24-1; abundance: many
CDR3aa: CAINPDRGGIQYF; CDR3nt: TGTGCCATCAACCCCGACAGAGGGGGCATTCAGTACTTC; d_gene: -; j_gene: TRBJ2-4; v_gene: TRBV10-3; abundance: many
CDR3aa: CSAPETSGIYEQYF; CDR3nt: TGCAGTGCCCCGGAGACTAGCGGGATCTACGAGCAGTACTTC; d_gene: TRBD2; j_gene: TRBJ2-7; v_gene: TRBV20-1; abundance: many
CDR3aa: CASSRSGRREQFF; CDR3nt: TGTGCCAGCAGTCGTAGCGGGAGACGTGAGCAGTTCTTC; d_gene: TRBD2; j_gene: TRBJ2-1; v_gene: TRBV7-6; abundance: -
CDR3aa: CASSSGLGPAYNEQFF; CDR3nt: TGTGCCAGCAGCTCAGGACTAGGCCCCGCATACAATGAGCAGTTCTTC; d_gene: TRBD2; j_gene: TRBJ2-1; v_gene: TRBV11-2; abundance: -
CDR3aa: CASSQGGTAGLYGYTF; CDR3nt: TGCGCCAGCAGCCAAGGAGGGACAGCGGGCTTATATGGCTACACCTTC; d_gene: TRBD1; j_gene: TRBJ1-2; v_gene: TRBV4-1; abundance: -
CDR3aa: CASSVAPNTEAFF; CDR3nt: TGTGCCAGCAGCGTAGCTCCGAACACTGAAGCTTTCTTT; d_gene: -; j_gene: TRBJ1-1; v_gene: TRBV9; abundance: -